The table lists the clone carrying this T cell receptor beta chain with many counts. TCR beta CDR3 sequences were amplified from RNA transcripts. The primer set for the first-round RT-PCR of the TCR CDR3 was HTBI. MiXCR, applied by TCRdb to the multiplex PCR reads, yields one record per CDR3 protein. Seen here are 550,000 to 700,000 distinct CDR3 sequences, 14% to 15% observed once, and the top ten hold roughly 4.5%. Germline loops: CDR1 SGHVS, CDR2 FQNEAQ. The V end lost 0 bases, the J end lost 5 bases, and 13 bases lay between the germline ends. The CDR3 sequence is 15 residues long. This entry belongs to a study of T cells in Graves' hyperthyroidism and ophthalmopathy.

The chain recombines TRBV7-8 with TRBJ1-2; TRBD1 might be the D (5 bases). The TCR comes from a middle-aged woman with Graves' ophthalmopathy. Sequenced input: blood. CDR3: CASSLATGTGYGYTF. The CDR3 region has the DNA TGTGCCAGCAGCTTAGCTACCGGGACGGGATATGGCTACACCTTC. Using reference TRBV7-8 and TRBJ1-2 for the parts outside the CDR3, the full variable domain is GAGVSQSPRYKVAKRGQDVALRCDPISGHVSLFWYQQALGQGPEFLTYFQNEAQLDKSGLPSDRFFAERPEGSVSTLKIQRTQQEDSAVYLCASSLATGTGYGYTFGSGTRLTVV.